This TCR beta chain was documented in a study of blood T cells in healthy people across ages (dated by TCRdb to the mid-2010s). Turning to the overall study: In model experiments, template switching captured about one uniquely barcoded TCR beta cDNA molecule for every two T cells. The donors were divided into four age groups: young (average approximately 17 years), middle-aged (roughly 40), aged (62) and long-lived (about 79). Two additional independent replicas of 1 million unique cDNA reads from the same blood draw were analyzed for two donors (one aged 18 to 29 and one aged 80 or older). To track age-related changes in TCR beta repertoire diversity, the study relied on deep sequencing normalized with unique cDNA molecular identifiers. The research as a whole found: Observed TCR beta diversity per million T cells fell roughly linearly with age, and a significant reduction was already apparent by age around 40. Compared with the aged group, the long-lived group had more naive CD4+ T cells, fewer expanded clones and increased TCR diversity, suggesting age selection. Observed TCR beta diversity correlated strongly with the percentage of naive T cells measured by flow cytometry. Bulk unsorted PBMC profiling prevented conclusive comparison of naive and antigen-experienced compartments. Total diversity estimates from one million sequenced T cells were considered lower bounds and underestimates. Because donor CMV infection status was unknown, age-related changes in expanded clonotypes were potentially confounded.

At the junction V is shortened by 5 bases and J by 5 bases; bases outside the gene matches: 3. Including cysteine and phenylalanine, the CDR3 has 14 amino acids. Only the CDR3 part of the read is kept: 42 bases, read in frame from the first base. Donors were under 40 systemically healthy Caucasian individuals from Russia aged roughly 6 to 100 years. Each donor gave roughly 9.5 milliliters of peripheral blood, collected into EDTA-treated Vacutainer tubes. PBMCs were isolated by Ficoll-Paque density-gradient centrifugation, with at least 6 million obtained per sample. Trizol reagent was used to extract total RNA from PBMCs, with at least 6 micrograms per sample. For every donor, an aliquot of PBMCs went through flow cytometry to measure the percentages of naive CD45RAhigh/CD27high T cells. This clonotype turned up a few times. This clone's antigen is unknown. The record has no base qualities; no much larger clone is one base away.

Library preparation was by 5' RACE. Sequencing used an Illumina HiSeq 2500. A second PCR of roughly 6 to 11 cycles was run with a J-beta primer mix and a sample-barcoded 5' primer. A template-switch 5' adaptor carrying 12 random nucleotides introduced a unique molecular identifier onto each TCR beta cDNA molecule. Each sample yielded at least 3 million CDR3-containing paired-end reads. First-strand cDNA synthesis was performed from all RNA using the Mint cDNA synthesis kit, with priming by a TRBC-specific oligonucleotide. Following uracil-DNA glycosylase treatment, a first 18-cycle PCR with universal primers M1SS and BC2_uni_R was performed on all cDNA. The original methods were these. For normalization, 1 million high-quality reads were randomly selected from each sample, with every read carrying a distinct molecular identifier. Instead of being binned into consensus sequences, reads that shared molecular identifiers were thrown out. CDR3 identification, clonotype clustering and error correction used MiTCR with a Q25 quality threshold and the strictest error-elimination algorithm. A nonparametric unseen species model using Euler transformation provided a lower-bound estimate of total TCR beta diversity. Using fastp trimming at Q25 and MiXCR clonotype assembly, TCRdb reanalyzed the public sequencing data and kept in-frame beta chains. Rows are unified per CDR3 protein, each entry keeping the most common DNA and genes. The V and J calls, along with clone size, are taken from TCRdb and not from the paper's own processing. In this sample the table shows approximately 780,000 distinct CDR3 sequences, 25% to 30% of which occur a single time. Of the sample, less than 3.5% falls within the top ten clones.

The sample also formed part of further work on T cells of mothers and their children. From that second study: Nine systemically healthy Caucasian individuals served as donors, namely three mothers together with their six children. cDNA synthesis used all of the extracted RNA, with about 1.5 ug of RNA in each 15 ul reaction. In the second PCR, the M1S primer introduced both the sample barcodes and 2-4 random nucleotides. Each mother yielded over 8.5 million TCR beta CDR3 reads and each child 3 million to 3.5 million reads. Thymic selection shapes the output of TCR recombination in a similar way in related and unrelated pairs, and inherited differences have a minor effect. Normalized repertoire overlap was always slightly but never significantly higher in related than unrelated mother-child pairs. With a sensitivity of about 100 clones per million clonotypes, no persistent microchimeric T cell clones were detected. In the study, deep NGS was used to compare the TCR beta repertoires of mothers and children, and features distinguishing related mother-child pairs from unrelated individuals were sought. On average, the children were roughly 10 +/- 4 years old, while the mothers were approximately 41 +/- 4 years old. After adapters were ligated using NEBNext reagents, the libraries underwent 100+100 nt paired-end sequencing on an Illumina HiSeq 2000. Mother and child libraries were prepared a month apart and sequenced in separate runs to prevent cross-contamination. Between 500,000 and 2,000,000 distinct TCR beta clonotypes were identified per donor. Naive TCR beta clonotypes were estimated from low-frequency clonotypes matched to each donor's FACS-determined naive share, without sorting.

Recombination connected TRBV6-7 to TRBJ1-4; the central 9 bases match TRBD1. TRBV6-7 carries the ORF label, with uncertain function. Sequencing was done on a sample of blood. The origin of this receptor is a boy aged 5 to 17 in good health. The nucleotide sequence is TGTGCCAGCAGTACAGGGGGCCTAAATGAAAAACTGTTTTTT. Its protein product is CASSTGGLNEKLFF.